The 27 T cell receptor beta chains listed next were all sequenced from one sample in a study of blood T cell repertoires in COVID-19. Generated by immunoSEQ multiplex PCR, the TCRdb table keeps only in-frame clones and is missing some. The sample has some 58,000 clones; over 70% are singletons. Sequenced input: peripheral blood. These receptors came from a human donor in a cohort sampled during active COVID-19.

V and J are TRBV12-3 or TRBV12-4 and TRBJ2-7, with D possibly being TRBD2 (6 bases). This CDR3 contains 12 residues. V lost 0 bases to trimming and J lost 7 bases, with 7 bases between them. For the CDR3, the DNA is TGTGCCAGCAGTTTAGCGGCGGGGGAGCAGTACTTC. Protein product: CASSLAAGEQYF.

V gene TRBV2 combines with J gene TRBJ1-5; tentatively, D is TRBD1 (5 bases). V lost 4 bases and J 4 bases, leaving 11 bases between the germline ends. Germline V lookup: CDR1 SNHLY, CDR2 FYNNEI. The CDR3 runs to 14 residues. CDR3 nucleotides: TGTGCCAGCAGTGTGCAGGGAACGAATCAGCCCCAGCATTTT. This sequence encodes CASSVQGTNQPQHF.

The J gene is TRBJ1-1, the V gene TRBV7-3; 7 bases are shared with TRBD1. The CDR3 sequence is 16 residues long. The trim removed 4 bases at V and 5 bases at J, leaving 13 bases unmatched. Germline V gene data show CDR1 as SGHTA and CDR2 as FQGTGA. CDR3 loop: CASSSRGMTGTTEAFF. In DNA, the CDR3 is TGTGCCAGCAGCTCCCGCGGGATGACAGGGACGACTGAAGCTTTCTTT.

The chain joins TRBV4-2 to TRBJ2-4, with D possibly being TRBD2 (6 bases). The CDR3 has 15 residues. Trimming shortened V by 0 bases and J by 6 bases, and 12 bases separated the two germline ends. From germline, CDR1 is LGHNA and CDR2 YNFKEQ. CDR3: CASSQDSGVGNIQYF. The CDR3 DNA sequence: TGTGCCAGCAGCCAAGATTCGGGGGTTGGAAACATTCAGTACTTC.

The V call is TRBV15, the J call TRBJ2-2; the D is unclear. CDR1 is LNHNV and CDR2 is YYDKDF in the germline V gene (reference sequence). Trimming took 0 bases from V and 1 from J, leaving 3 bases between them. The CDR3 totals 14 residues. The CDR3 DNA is TGTGCCACCAGCAGAGATATGAACACCGGGGAGCTGTTTTTT. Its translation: CATSRDMNTGELFF.

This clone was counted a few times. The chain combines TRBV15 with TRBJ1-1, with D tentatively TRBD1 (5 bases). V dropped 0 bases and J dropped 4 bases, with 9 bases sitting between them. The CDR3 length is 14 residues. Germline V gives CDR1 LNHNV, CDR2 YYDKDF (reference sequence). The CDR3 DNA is TGTGCCACCAGCAGAGATCGGGGGGGCACTGAAGCTTTCTTT. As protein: CATSRDRGGTEAFF.

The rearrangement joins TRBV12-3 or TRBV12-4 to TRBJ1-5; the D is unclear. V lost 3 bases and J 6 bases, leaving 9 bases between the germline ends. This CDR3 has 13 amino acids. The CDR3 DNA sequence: TGTGCCAGCAGTTTTAGGCGAGGTCAGCCCCAGCATTTT. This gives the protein CASSFRRGQPQHF.

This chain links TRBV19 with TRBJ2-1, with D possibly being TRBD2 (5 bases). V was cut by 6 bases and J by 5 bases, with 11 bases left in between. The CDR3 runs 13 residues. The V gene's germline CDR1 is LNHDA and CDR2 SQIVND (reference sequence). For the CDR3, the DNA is TGTGCCAGTAGCCGGGGAAACAACAATGAGCAGTTCTTC. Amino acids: CASSRGNNNEQFF.

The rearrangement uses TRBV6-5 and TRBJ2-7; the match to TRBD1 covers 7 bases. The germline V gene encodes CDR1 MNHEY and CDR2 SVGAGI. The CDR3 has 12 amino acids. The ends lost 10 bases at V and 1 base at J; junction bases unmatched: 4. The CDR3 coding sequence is TGTGCCATGAGGACAGGTTCCTACGAGCAGTACTTC. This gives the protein CAMRTGSYEQYF.

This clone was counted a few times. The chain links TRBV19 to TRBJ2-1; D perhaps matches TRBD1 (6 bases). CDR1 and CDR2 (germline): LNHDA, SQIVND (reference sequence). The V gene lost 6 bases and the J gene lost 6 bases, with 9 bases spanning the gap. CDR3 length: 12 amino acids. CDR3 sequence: CASRTGINEQFF. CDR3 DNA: TGTGCCAGTAGAACAGGGATCAATGAGCAGTTCTTC.

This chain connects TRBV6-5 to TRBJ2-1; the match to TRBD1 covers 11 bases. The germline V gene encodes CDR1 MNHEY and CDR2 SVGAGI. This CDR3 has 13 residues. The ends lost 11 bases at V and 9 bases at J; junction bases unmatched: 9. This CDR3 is CAGSGQGAAEQFF. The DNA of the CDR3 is TGTGCCGGATCTGGACAGGGGGCGGCTGAGCAGTTCTTC.

The CDR3 spells CASSFDWEDTQYF. For the CDR3, the DNA is TGCGCCAGCAGCTTCGACTGGGAGGATACGCAGTATTTT. The chain couples TRBV5-1 to TRBJ2-3; a weak D match, TRBD2 (5 bases). Looked up from germline, CDR1 is SGHRS and CDR2 is YFSETQ. The V end was cut by 2 bases, the J end by 6 bases, with 10 bases between. This CDR3 comprises 13 residues.

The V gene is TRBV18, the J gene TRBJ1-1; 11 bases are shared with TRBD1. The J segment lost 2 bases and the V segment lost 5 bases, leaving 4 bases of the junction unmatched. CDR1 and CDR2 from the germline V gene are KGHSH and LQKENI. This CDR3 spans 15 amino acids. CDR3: CASSAGQGANTEAFF. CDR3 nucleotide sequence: TGTGCCAGCTCAGCAGGACAGGGGGCTAACACTGAAGCTTTCTTT.

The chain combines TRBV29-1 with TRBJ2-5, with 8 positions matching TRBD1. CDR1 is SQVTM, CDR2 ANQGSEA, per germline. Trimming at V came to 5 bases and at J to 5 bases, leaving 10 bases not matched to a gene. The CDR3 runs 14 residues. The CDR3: CSVQGAYGLETQYF. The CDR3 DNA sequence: TGCAGCGTTCAGGGGGCGTACGGCTTGGAGACCCAGTACTTC. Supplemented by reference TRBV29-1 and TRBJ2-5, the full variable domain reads SAVISQKPSRDICQRGTSLTIQCQVDSQVTMMFWYRQQPGQSLTLIATANQGSEATYESGFVIDKFPISRPNLTFSTLTVSNMSPEDSSIYLCSVQGAYGLETQYFGPGTRLLVL.

The CDR3 reads CASSRGLAGGLNEQFF. CDR3 in DNA: TGTGCCAGCAGCCGCGGACTAGCGGGGGGGCTCAATGAGCAGTTCTTC. The chain has TRBV5-4 and TRBJ2-1; 15 bases are shared with TRBD2. Germline assignment: CDR1 SGHNT and CDR2 YYREEE (reference sequence). Trimming at V came to 4 bases and at J to 6 bases, leaving 5 bases not matched to a gene. There are 16 residues in the CDR3.

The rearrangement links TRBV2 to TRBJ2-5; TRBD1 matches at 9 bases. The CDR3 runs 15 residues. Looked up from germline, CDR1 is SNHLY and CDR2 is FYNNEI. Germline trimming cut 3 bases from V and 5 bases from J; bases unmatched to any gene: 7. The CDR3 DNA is TGTGCCAGCAGTGACGGACAGGGGAGCAGGGAGACCCAGTACTTC. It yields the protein CASSDGQGSRETQYF.

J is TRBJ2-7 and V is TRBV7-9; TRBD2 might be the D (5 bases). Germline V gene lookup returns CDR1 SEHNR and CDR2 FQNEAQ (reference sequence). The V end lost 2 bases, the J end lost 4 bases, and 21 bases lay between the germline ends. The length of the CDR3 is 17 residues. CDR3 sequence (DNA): TGTGCCAGCAGCTTATATTTGGCGGGTCCTTCCCATTACGAGCAGTACTTC. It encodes CASSLYLAGPSHYEQYF.

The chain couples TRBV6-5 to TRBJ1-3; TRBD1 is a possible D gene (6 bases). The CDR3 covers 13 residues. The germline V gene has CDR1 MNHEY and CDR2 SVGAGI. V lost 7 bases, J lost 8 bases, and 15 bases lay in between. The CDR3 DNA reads TGTGCCAGCAAAAGGGGGGCGGGGGACACCATATATTTT. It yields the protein CASKRGAGDTIYF.

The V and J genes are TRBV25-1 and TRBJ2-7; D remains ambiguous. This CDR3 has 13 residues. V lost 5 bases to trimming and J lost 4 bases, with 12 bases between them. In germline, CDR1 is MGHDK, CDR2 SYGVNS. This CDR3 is CASSPLSRYEQYF. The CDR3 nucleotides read TGTGCCAGCAGTCCTCTTAGTCGGTACGAGCAGTACTTC.

DNA for the CDR3: TGTGCCAGCAGACCCGCCCTATTGAACACTGAAGCTTTCTTT. It translates to CASRPALLNTEAFF. The gene calls are TRBV7-9 and TRBJ1-1; D unclear. The V and J ends lost 6 bases and 0 bases respectively, with 11 bases between them. CDR3 size: 14 residues. Germline CDR1 is SEHNR and CDR2 is FQNEAQ (reference sequence).

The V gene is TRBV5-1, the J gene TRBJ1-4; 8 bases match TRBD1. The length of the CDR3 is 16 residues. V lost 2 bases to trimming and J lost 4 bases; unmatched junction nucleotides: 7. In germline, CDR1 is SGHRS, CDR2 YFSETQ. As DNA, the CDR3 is TGCGCCAGCAGCTTCAACGGACAGGGTGTTAATGAAAAACTGTTTTTT. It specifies CASSFNGQGVNEKLFF. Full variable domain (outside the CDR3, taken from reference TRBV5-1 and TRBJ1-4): KAGVTQTPRYLIKTRGQQVTLSCSPISGHRSVSWYQQTPGQGLQFLFEYFSETQRNKGNFPGRFSGRQFSNSRSEMNVSTLELGDSALYLCASSFNGQGVNEKLFFGSGTQLSVL.

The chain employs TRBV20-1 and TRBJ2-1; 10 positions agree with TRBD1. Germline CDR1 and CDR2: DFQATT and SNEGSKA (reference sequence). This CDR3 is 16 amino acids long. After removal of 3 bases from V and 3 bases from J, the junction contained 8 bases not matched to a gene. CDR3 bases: TGCAGTGCTAGTAACCCCCGGGACAGGGGCTACAATGAGCAGTTCTTC. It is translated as CSASNPRDRGYNEQFF.

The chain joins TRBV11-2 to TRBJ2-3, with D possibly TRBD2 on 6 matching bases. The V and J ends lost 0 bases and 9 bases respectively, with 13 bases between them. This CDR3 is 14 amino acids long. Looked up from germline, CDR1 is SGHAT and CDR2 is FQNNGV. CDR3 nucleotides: TGTGCCAGCAGCTTAGATCACCTTAGCGGCACGCAGTATTTT. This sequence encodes CASSLDHLSGTQYF.

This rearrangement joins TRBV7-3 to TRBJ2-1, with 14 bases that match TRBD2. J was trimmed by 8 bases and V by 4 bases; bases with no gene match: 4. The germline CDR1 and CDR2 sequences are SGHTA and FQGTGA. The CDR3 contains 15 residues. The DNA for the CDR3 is TGTGCCAGCAGCTCGGGACTAGCGGGAGCCCATGAGCAGTTCTTC. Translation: CASSSGLAGAHEQFF.

The CDR3 spells CASSQGQRGTDTQYF. The CDR3 nucleotides read TGTGCCAGCAGCCAGGGACAGCGCGGCACAGATACGCAGTATTTT. The V call is TRBV4-2, the J call TRBJ2-3, with 7 nucleotides matching TRBD1. Germline V CDR1 and CDR2: LGHNA, YNFKEQ. Losses at the gene ends were 3 bases for V and 1 base for J; bases not matched to a gene: 4. The CDR3 loop spans 15 amino acids.

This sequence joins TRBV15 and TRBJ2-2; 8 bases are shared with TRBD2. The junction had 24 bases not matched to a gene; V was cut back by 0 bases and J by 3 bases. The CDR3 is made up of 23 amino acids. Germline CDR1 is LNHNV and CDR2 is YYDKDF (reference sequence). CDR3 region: CATSRDQSLAGIKGPGDTGELFF. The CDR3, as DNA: TGTGCCACCAGCAGAGATCAAAGCCTAGCGGGTATTAAGGGTCCCGGGGACACCGGGGAGCTGTTTTTT.

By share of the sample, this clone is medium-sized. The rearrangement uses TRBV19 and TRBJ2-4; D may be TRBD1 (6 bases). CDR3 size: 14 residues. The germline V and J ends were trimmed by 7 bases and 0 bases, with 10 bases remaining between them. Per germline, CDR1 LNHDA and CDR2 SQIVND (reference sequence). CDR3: CASNQGTAKNIQYF. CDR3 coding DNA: TGTGCCAGTAATCAGGGGACAGCCAAAAACATTCAGTACTTC.